The T cell receptor (beta chain) described here comes from a study of technical replicates of blood from several donors. CDR3 length: 14 residues. V gave up 4 bases and J gave up 1 base; unmatched junction bases: 3. Per germline, CDR1 MNHNY and CDR2 SVGAGI (reference sequence). TCRdb's table, derived via immunoSEQ multiplex PCR, lists solely in-frame clones and lacks some. The sample includes tens of thousands of clones, over 85% of them seen just once. The clonotype comes from a human donor in good health. Some clones in this sample may be carry-over from other donors' samples. V is TRBV6-6 and J is TRBJ2-7; TRBD2 matches at 8 bases. The sample comprised PBMCs. The CDR3: CASSSGGKSYEQYF. Here the CDR3 DNA reads TGTGCCAGCAGTTCGGGGGGGAAGTCCTACGAGCAGTACTTC.